Following are 11 T cell receptor beta chains from one sample sequenced in a study of blood T cell repertoires in COVID-19. The table came from immunoSEQ multiplex PCR; TCRdb's copy has only in-frame clones and leaves some out. The table records roughly 200,000 clones, around 90% of them present only once. The material sequenced was peripheral blood. Receptors originate from a man aged 55 to 70 with active or convalescent COVID-19.

The chain carries TRBV3-1 (or the pseudogene TRBV3-2) and TRBJ2-3, with 7 bases fitting TRBD2. V was clipped by 3 bases and J by 2 bases; unmatched bases: 5. CDR1 and CDR2 from the germline V gene are LGHDT and YNNKEL (reference sequence). This CDR3 is 15 amino acids long. The CDR3 DNA sequence: TGTGCCAGCAGCCACCCAGCGGGGACCACAGATACGCAGTATTTT. Encoded protein: CASSHPAGTTDTQYF.

V and J are TRBV5-1 and TRBJ2-5; 13 positions match TRBD2. This CDR3 is 17 amino acids long. The J segment lost 5 bases and the V segment lost 4 bases, leaving 11 bases of the junction unmatched. CDR1 SGHRS and CDR2 YFSETQ come from the germline V gene. The CDR3, as DNA: TGCGCCAGCAGCAGACGACTAGCGGGGGGAAGTCGGGAGACCCAGTACTTC. Its protein product is CASSRRLAGGSRETQYF.

This chain joins TRBV12-3 or TRBV12-4 and TRBJ1-1, with D hard to call. CDR3 length: 12 amino acids. Between the trimmed V and J ends, which lost 2 bases and 4 bases, there was a span of 5 bases. The CDR3 loop is CASSLRVTEAFF. The CDR3 DNA sequence: TGTGCCAGCAGTTTACGGGTCACTGAAGCTTTCTTT.

The rearrangement joins TRBV15 to TRBJ1-5; 9 bases line up with TRBD1. V was pared by 6 bases and J by 4 bases, with 4 bases of the junction left unmatched. The CDR3 runs 14 residues. In germline, CDR1 is LNHNV, CDR2 YYDKDF (reference sequence). CDR3 region: CATSLDRGNQPQHF. In DNA form, the CDR3 reads TGTGCCACCAGTCTCGACAGGGGGAATCAGCCCCAGCATTTT.

This rearrangement joins TRBV24-1 to TRBJ2-1; D might be TRBD1 (6 bases). The CDR3 consists of 13 residues. The germline V gene has CDR1 KGHDR and CDR2 SFDVKD. V gave up 4 bases and J gave up 9 bases, with 12 bases separating them. CDR3 DNA sequence: TGTGCCACCAGTGACGGCCAGGGGACTGAGCAGTTCTTC. It translates to CATSDGQGTEQFF.

V gene TRBV4-1 combines with J gene TRBJ1-5; TRBD1 is a possible D gene (5 bases). The CDR3 sequence is 14 residues long. CDR1 and CDR2 (germline): MGHRA, YSYEKL. The V end was cut by 0 bases, the J end by 7 bases, with 10 bases between. Written as DNA, the CDR3 is TGCGCCAGCAGCCAAGATGGGCGGGGCCAGCCCCAGCATTTT. This codes for CASSQDGRGQPQHF.

The chain carries TRBV27 and TRBJ1-1; 7 bases are a match to TRBD1. The V segment lost 6 bases and the J segment 5 bases; nucleotides outside the gene matches: 15. The CDR3 extends over 16 amino acids. From germline, CDR1 is MNHEY and CDR2 SMNVEV (reference sequence). Here the CDR3 DNA reads TGTGCCAGCAGCCCAGGAACAGGGGCCCCGCGGACTGAAGCTTTCTTT. This gives the protein CASSPGTGAPRTEAFF.

The rearrangement links TRBV11-2 to TRBJ1-1, with 8 bases fitting TRBD1. The germline gives CDR1 SGHAT, CDR2 FQNNGV. The length of the CDR3 is 15 residues. J lost 1 base, V lost 5 bases, and 6 bases had no gene match. The CDR3 bases are TGTGCCAGCAGCGTCGACAGGGGAGGGAACACTGAAGCTTTCTTT. Amino acids: CASSVDRGGNTEAFF.

V usage is TRBV4-1 and J usage is TRBJ2-2; D is possibly TRBD1 (5 bases). This CDR3 has 12 residues. CDR1 is MGHRA and CDR2 is YSYEKL in the germline V gene. Trimming took 0 bases from V and 9 from J, leaving 5 bases between them. The CDR3 nucleotides are TGCGCCAGCAGCCAAGAGGGGCGGGAGCTGTTTTTT. The encoded protein is CASSQEGRELFF.

The CDR3 sequence: CASSLDTGGSGYTF. In nucleotides, the CDR3 is TGCGCCAGCAGCTTGGATACAGGGGGCTCTGGCTACACCTTC. This sequence joins TRBV5-1 and TRBJ1-2, with 9 nucleotides matching TRBD1. Germline lookup yields CDR1 SGHRS and CDR2 YFSETQ. The CDR3 spans 14 residues. The junction had 4 bases not matched to a gene; V was cut back by 0 bases and J by 7 bases.

The V call is TRBV7-9, the J call TRBJ1-4; TRBD1 agrees at 7 bases. The CDR3 totals 15 residues. Germline loops: CDR1 SEHNR, CDR2 FQNEAQ (reference sequence). Trimming removed 3 bases from V and 10 bases from J; junction bases left unmatched: 11. CDR3 amino acids: CASSFGTDRAGKLFF. CDR3 in DNA: TGTGCCAGCAGCTTTGGTACCGACAGGGCAGGAAAACTGTTTTTT.